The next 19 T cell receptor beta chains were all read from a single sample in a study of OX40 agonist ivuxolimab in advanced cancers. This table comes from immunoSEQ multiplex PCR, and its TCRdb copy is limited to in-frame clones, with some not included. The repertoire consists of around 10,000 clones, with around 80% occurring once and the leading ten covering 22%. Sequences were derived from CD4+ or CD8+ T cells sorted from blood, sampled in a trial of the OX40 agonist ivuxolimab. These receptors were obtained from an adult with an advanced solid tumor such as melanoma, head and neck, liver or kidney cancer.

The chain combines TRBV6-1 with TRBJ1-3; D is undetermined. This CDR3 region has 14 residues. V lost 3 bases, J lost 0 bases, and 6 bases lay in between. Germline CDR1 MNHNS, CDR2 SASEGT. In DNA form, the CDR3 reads TGTGCCAGCAGTGACGGGAGCTCTGGAAACACCATATATTTT. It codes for CASSDGSSGNTIYF.

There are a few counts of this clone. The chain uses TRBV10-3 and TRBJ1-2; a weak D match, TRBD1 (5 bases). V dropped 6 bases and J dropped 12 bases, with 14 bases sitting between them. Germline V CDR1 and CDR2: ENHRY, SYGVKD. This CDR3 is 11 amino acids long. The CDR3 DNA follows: TGTGCCATCAGGGACAACGGGGGTCACACCTTC. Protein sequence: CAIRDNGGHTF.

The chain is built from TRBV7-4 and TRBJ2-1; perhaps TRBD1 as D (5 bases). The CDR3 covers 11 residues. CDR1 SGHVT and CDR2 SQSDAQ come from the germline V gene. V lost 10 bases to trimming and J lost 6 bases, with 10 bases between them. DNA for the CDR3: TGTGCCATCCAGCAGGGCAATGAGCAGTTCTTC. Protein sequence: CAIQQGNEQFF. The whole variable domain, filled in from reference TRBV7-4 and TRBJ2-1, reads GAGVSQSPRYKVAKRGRDVALRCDSISGHVTLYWYRQTLGQGSEVLTYSQSDAQRDKSGRPSGRFSAERPERSVSTLKIQRTEQGDSAVYLCAIQQGNEQFFGPGTRLTVL.

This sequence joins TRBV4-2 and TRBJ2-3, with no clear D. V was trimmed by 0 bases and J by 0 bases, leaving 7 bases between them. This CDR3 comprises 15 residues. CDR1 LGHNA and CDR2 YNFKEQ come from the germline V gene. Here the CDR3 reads CASSQEELSTDTQYF. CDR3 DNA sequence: TGTGCCAGCAGCCAAGAGGAGCTGAGCACAGATACGCAGTATTTT.

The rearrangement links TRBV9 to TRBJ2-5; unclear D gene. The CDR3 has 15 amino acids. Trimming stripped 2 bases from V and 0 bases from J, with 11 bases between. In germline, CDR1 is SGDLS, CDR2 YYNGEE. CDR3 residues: CASSVQSAYQETQYF. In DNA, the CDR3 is TGTGCCAGCAGCGTCCAATCAGCGTACCAAGAGACCCAGTACTTC.

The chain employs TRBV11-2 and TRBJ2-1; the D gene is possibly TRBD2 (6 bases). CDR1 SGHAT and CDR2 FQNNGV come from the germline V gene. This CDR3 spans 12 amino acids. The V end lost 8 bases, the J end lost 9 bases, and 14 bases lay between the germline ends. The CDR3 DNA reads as TGTGCCAGCGGGGGAGCGGGCGTTGAGCAGTTCTTC. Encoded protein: CASGGAGVEQFF. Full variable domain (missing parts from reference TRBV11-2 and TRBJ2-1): EAGVAQSPRYKIIEKRQSVAFWCNPISGHATLYWYQQILGQGPKLLIQFQNNGVVDDSQLPKDRFSAERLKGVDSTLKIQPAKLEDSAVYLCASGGAGVEQFFGPGTRLTVL.

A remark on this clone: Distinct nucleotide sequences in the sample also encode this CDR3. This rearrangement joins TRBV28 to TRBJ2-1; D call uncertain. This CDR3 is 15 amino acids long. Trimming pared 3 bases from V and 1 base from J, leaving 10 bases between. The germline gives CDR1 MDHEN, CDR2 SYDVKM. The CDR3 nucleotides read TGTGCCAGCAGTTTTCTCACGACTTCCTACAATGAGCAGTTCTTC. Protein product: CASSFLTTSYNEQFF. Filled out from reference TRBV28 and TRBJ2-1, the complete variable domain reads DVKVTQSSRYLVKRTGEKVFLECVQDMDHENMFWYRQDPGLGLRLIYFSYDVKMKEKGDIPEGYSVSREKKERFSLILESASTNQTSMYLCASSFLTTSYNEQFFGPGTRLTVL.

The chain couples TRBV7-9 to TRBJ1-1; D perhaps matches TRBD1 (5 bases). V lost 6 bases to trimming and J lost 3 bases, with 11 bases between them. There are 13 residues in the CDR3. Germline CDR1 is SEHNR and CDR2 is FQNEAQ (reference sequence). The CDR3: CASSQRGDTEAFF. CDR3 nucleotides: TGTGCCAGCAGTCAACGAGGGGACACTGAAGCTTTCTTT.

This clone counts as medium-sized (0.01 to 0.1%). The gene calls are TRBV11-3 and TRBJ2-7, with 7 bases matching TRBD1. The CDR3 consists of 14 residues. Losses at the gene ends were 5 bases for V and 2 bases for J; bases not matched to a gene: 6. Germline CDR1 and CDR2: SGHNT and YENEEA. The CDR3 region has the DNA TGTGCCAGCAGCCCCAGGGACAGCCCCTACGAGCAGTACTTC. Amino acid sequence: CASSPRDSPYEQYF. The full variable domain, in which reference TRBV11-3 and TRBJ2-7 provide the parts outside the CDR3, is EAGVVQSPRYKIIEKKQPVAFWCNPISGHNTLYWYLQNLGQGPELLIRYENEEAVDDSQLPKDRFSAERLKGVDSTLKIQPAELGDSAVYLCASSPRDSPYEQYFGPGTRLTVT.

The CDR3 here is CASSFTGGTGELFF. The CDR3 coding sequence is TGTGCCAGTAGTTTTACAGGGGGAACCGGGGAGCTGTTTTTT. V and J are TRBV19 and TRBJ2-2; TRBD1 matches 8 bases. Per germline, CDR1 LNHDA and CDR2 SQIVND (reference sequence). Germline trimming cut 5 bases from V and 5 bases from J; bases unmatched to any gene: 4. The CDR3 runs to 14 residues.

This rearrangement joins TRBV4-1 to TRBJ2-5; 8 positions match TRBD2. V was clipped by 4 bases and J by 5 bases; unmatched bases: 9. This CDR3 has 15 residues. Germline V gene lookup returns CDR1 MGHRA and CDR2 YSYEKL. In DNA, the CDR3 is TGCGCCAGCAGCCTTTGGACGACGGGGGGGGAGACCCAGTACTTC. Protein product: CASSLWTTGGETQYF.

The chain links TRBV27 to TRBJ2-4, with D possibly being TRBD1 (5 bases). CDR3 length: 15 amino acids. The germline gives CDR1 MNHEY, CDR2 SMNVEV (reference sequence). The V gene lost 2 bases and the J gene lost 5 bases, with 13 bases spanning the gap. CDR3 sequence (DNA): TGTGCCAGCAGTTTAGGGGCAGGTTATGAAAACATTCAGTACTTC. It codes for CASSLGAGYENIQYF.

CDR3 sequence reads: CASSKWGLNEKLFF. The CDR3 nucleotides read TGTGCCAGCAGCAAATGGGGACTTAATGAAAAACTGTTTTTT. J is TRBJ1-4 and V is TRBV21-1. TRBV21-1 is reported as a pseudogene. This CDR3 comprises 14 residues.

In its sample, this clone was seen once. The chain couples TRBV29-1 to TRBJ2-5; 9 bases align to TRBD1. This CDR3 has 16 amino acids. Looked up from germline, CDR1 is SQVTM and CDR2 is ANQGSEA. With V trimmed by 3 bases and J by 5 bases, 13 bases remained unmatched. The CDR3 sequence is CSVEFRNRGRLETQYF. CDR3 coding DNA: TGCAGCGTTGAGTTCCGAAACAGGGGGCGCCTGGAGACCCAGTACTTC.

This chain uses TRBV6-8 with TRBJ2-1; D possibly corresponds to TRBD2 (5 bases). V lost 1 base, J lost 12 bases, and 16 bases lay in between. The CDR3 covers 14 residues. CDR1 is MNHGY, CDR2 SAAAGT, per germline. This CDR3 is CASSYFGPSWGQFF. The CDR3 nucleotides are TGTGCCAGCAGTTACTTTGGTCCTAGCTGGGGGCAGTTCTTC.

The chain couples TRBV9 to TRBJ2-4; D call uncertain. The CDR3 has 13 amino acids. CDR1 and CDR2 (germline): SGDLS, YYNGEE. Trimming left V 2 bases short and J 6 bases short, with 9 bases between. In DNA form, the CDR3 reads TGTGCCAGCAGCGTGGGCAGCCCAAACATTCAGTACTTC. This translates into CASSVGSPNIQYF.

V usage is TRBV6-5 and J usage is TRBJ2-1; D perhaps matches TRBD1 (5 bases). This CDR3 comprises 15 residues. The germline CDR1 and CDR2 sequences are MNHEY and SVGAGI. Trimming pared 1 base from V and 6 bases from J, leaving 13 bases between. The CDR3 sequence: CASSYFYQGSNEQFF. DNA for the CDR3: TGTGCCAGCAGTTACTTTTACCAGGGCAGCAATGAGCAGTTCTTC.

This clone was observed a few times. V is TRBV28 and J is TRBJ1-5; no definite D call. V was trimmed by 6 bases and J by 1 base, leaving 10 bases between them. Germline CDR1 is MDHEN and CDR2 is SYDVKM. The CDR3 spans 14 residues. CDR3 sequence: CASSPDGSNQPQHF. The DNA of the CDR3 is TGTGCCAGCAGCCCCGACGGGAGCAATCAGCCCCAGCATTTT.

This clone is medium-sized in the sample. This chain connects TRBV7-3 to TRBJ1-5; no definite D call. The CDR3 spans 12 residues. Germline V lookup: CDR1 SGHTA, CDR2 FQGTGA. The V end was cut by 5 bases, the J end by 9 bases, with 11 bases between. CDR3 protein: CASSAPGGPQHF. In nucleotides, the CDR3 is TGTGCCAGCAGCGCACCCGGTGGGCCCCAGCATTTT.